Sequencing of this T cell receptor beta chain was carried out in a study of early T cells in non-severe SARS-CoV-2 infection. This CDR3 comprises 18 residues. Germline V CDR1 and CDR2: DFQATT, SNEGSKA (reference sequence). With 0 bases clipped from V and 8 bases from J, the junction kept 17 bases outside the gene matches. This clonotype appeared many times. What it recognizes is unknown. TCRdb ran MiXCR on the 5' RACE reads and lists one entry per CDR3 protein. The sample consists of about 60,000 distinct CDR3 sequences, roughly 12% of them appearing once. Study results and limitations: Anti-spike CD8 responses were favored in VDJdb matching, and private and CD4 specificities were missed.

The sequencing sample was made of whole blood. This chain uses TRBV20-1 with TRBJ2-1; 9 bases are a match to TRBD2. The clonotype comes from an adult who was a healthcare worker with PCR-confirmed SARS-CoV-2 infection or an uninfected control (not recorded which). CDR3 amino acids: CSARDLLASGIFVHEQFF. In DNA, the CDR3 is TGCAGTGCTAGAGATCTTCTGGCTAGCGGGATATTCGTACATGAGCAGTTCTTC.